Detailed here is one T cell receptor beta chain. Using immunoSEQ multiplex PCR, the repertoire was profiled, and TCRdb retains in-frame clones only, with some absent. The data contain about 46,000 clones, more than 70% of them singletons. CDR1 is MNHEY, CDR2 SVGAGI, per germline. CDR3 length: 15 amino acids. Trimming stripped 7 bases from V and 1 base from J, with 16 bases between. These data come from a study of blood T cell repertoires in COVID-19. Looking at the study overall: Donors in the United States, Italy and Spain gave samples during acute or convalescent COVID-19.

The material sequenced was peripheral blood. The J gene is TRBJ1-2, the V gene TRBV6-5; D is ambiguous. This receptor was obtained from a woman of 80 years or more with acute or convalescent COVID-19. This CDR3 is CASKLRHDFNYGYTF. The DNA of the CDR3 is TGTGCCAGCAAGTTACGGCACGACTTTAACTATGGCTACACCTTC.